This T cell receptor (beta chain) was profiled in a study of identical twins. A note on this clonotype: What it recognizes is unknown.

TCRdb itself ran the 5' RACE reads through MiXCR, one entry per CDR3 protein. The profile shows roughly 750,000 distinct CDR3 sequences, 21% of them singletons. Germline V lookup: CDR1 LGHNA, CDR2 YSLEER. The CDR3 covers 17 residues. The trim removed 1 base at V and 4 bases at J, leaving 8 bases unmatched. Findings of the study overall: Cross-sectional statistical analysis was relied on for the conclusions, without the same donors being followed.

This sample also appeared in a second study, on T cells expressing NK-cell markers. This second study says: Sorted T-cell subsets CD3+CD56+NKG2C+, CD3+CD56+NKG2C- and CD3+CD56-NKG2C+ were TCR beta-sequenced.

The chain couples TRBV4-3 to TRBJ2-2, with 8 bases that match TRBD2. Sequencing input: PBMCs. This sequence was found in a woman younger than 35 in good health. The CDR3 bases are TGCGCCAGCAGCCAAGTGGTGGTAGCGGGATTCACCGGGGAGCTGTTTTTT. As protein: CASSQVVVAGFTGELFF.